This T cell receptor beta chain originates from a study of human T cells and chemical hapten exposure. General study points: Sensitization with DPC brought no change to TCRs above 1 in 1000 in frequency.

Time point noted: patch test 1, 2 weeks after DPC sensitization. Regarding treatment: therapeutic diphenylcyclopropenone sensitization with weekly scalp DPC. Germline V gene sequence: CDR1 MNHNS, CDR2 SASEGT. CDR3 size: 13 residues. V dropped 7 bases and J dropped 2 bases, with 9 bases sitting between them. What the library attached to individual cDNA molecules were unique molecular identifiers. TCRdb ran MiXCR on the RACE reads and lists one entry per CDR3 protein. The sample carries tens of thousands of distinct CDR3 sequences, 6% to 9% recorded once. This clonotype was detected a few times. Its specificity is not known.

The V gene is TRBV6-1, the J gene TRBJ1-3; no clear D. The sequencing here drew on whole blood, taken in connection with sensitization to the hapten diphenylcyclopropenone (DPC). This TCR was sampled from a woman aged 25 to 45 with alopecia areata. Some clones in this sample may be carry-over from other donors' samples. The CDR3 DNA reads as TGTGCCAGCATGGGAGGAACTGGAAACACCATATATTTT. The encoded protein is CASMGGTGNTIYF.